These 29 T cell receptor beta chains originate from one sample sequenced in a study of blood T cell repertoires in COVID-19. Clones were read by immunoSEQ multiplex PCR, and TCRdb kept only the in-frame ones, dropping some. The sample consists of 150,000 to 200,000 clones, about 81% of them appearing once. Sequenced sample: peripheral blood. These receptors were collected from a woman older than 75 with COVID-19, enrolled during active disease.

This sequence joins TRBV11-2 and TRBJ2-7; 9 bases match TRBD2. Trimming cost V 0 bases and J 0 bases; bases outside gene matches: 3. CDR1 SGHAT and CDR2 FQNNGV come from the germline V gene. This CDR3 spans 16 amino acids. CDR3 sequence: CASSLEASGASYEQYF. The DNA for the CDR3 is TGTGCCAGCAGCTTAGAGGCTAGCGGGGCCTCCTACGAGCAGTACTTC.

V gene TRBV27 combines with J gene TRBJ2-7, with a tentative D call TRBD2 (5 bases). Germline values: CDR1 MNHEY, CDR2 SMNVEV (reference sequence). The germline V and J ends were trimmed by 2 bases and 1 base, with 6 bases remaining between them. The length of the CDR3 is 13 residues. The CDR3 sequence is CASSLERSYEQYF. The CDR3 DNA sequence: TGTGCCAGCAGTTTAGAGCGGTCCTACGAGCAGTACTTC.

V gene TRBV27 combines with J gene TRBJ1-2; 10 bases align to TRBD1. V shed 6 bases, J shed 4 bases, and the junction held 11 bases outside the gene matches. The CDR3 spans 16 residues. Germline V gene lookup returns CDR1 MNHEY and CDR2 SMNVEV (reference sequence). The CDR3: CASRRAPGQGTYGYTF. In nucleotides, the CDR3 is TGTGCCAGCAGACGAGCCCCGGGACAGGGGACCTATGGCTACACCTTC.

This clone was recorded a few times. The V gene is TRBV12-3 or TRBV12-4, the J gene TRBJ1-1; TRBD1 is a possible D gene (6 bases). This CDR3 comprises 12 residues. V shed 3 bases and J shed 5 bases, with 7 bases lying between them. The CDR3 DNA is TGTGCCAGCAGTTTGAGGGGGACTGAAGCTTTCTTT. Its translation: CASSLRGTEAFF.

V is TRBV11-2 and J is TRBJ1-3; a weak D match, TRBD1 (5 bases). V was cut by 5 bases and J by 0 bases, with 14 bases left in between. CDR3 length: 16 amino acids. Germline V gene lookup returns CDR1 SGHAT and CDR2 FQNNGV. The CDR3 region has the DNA TGTGCCAGCAGCAAAAAAATAGACAGCTCTGGAAACACCATATATTTT. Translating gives CASSKKIDSSGNTIYF.

CDR3 nucleotides: TGTGCCAGCAGTACAGGGGGCCTCTACGAGCAGTACTTC. Translating it yields CASSTGGLYEQYF. The chain uses TRBV12-3 or TRBV12-4 and TRBJ2-7; 9 bases align to TRBD1. The CDR3 length is 13 residues. The V and J ends lost 5 bases and 3 bases, in that order; junction bases with no gene match: 2.

CDR3 sequence (DNA): TGTGCCAGCAAGCGGACCACCATCAATGAGCAGTTCTTC. This encodes CASKRTTINEQFF. The gene calls are TRBV6-5 and TRBJ2-1; D perhaps matches TRBD2 (5 bases). Trimming cost V 7 bases and J 6 bases, with 13 bases left between them. The CDR3 covers 13 residues. Looked up from germline, CDR1 is MNHEY and CDR2 is SVGAGI.

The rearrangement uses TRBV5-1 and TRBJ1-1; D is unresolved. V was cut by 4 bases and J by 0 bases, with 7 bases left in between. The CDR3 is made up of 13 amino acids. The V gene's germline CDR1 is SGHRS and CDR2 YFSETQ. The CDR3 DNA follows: TGCGCCAGCAGCCCAGCGTTGAACACTGAAGCTTTCTTT. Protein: CASSPALNTEAFF.

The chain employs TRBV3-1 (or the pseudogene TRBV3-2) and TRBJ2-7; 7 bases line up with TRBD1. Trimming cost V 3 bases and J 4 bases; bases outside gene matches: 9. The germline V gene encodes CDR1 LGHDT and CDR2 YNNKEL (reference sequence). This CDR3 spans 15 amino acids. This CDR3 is CASSHGTAWGYEQYF. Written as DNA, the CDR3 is TGTGCCAGCAGCCATGGGACAGCCTGGGGGTACGAGCAGTACTTC.

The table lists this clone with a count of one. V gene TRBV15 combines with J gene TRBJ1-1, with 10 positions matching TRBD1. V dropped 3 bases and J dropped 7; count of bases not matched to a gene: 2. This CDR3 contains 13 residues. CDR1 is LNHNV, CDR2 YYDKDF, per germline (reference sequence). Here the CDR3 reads CATSRGQGLEAFF. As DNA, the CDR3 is TGTGCCACCAGCAGGGGACAGGGGCTTGAAGCTTTCTTT.

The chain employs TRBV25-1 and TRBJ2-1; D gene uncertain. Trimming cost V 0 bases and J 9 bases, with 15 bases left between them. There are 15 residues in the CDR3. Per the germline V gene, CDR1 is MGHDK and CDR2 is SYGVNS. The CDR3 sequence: CASSEYGVEGSEQFF. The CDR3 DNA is TGTGCCAGCAGTGAATATGGAGTGGAAGGAAGTGAGCAGTTCTTC.

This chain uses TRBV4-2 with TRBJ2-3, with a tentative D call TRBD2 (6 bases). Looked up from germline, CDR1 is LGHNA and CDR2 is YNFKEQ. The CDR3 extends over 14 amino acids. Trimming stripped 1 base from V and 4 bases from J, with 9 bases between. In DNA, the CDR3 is TGTGCCAGCAGCCAAGCGGGAGTAGCAGATACGCAGTATTTT. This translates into CASSQAGVADTQYF.

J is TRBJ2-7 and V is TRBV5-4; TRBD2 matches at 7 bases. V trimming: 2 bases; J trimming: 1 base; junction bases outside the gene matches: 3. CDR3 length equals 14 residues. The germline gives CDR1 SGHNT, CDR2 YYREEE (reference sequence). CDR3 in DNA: TGTGCCAGCAGCTTACGCGGGGGATCCTACGAGCAGTACTTC. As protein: CASSLRGGSYEQYF.

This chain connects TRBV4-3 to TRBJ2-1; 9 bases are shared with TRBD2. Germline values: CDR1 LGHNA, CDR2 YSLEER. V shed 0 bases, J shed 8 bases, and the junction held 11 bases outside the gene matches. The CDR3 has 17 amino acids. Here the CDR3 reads CASSQDTGTSMLDEQFF. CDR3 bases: TGCGCCAGCAGCCAAGATACCGGGACTAGCATGTTGGATGAGCAGTTCTTC.

CDR3 sequence: CSVGVDTGELFF. Here the CDR3 DNA reads TGCAGCGTTGGTGTAGACACCGGGGAGCTGTTTTTT. The rearrangement uses TRBV29-1 and TRBJ2-2, with D unresolved. The CDR3 is made up of 12 amino acids. CDR1 is SQVTM, CDR2 ANQGSEA, per germline. The ends were cut back, 4 bases at V and 3 bases at J, with 6 bases in the middle.

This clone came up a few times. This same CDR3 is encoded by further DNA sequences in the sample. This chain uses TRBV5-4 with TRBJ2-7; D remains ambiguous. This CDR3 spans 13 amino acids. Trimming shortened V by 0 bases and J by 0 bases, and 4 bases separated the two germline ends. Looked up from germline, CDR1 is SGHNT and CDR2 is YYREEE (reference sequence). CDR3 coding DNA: TGTGCCAGCAGCTTGGGTAGCTCCTACGAGCAGTACTTC. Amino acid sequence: CASSLGSSYEQYF.

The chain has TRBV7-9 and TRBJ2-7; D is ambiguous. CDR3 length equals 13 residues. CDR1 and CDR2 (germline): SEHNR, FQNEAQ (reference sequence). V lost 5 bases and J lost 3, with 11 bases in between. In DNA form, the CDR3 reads TGTGCCAGCAGCACCTCGACGGGCTACGAGCAGTACTTC. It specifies CASSTSTGYEQYF.

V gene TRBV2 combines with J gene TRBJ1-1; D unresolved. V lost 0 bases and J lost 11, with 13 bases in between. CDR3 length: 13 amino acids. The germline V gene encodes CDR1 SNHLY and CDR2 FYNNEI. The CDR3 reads CASSEAGSKVAFF. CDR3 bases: TGTGCCAGCAGTGAAGCAGGGAGTAAAGTTGCTTTCTTT. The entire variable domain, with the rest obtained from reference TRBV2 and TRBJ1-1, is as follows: EPEVTQTPSHQVTQMGQEVILRCVPISNHLYFYWYRQILGQKVEFLVSFYNNEISEKSEIFDDQFSVERPDGSNFTLKIRSTKLEDSAMYFCASSEAGSKVAFFGQGTRLTVV.

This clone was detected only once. The CDR3 protein is CASSSASGFQETQYF. The CDR3, as DNA: TGTGCCAGCAGCTCGGCTAGCGGGTTTCAAGAGACCCAGTACTTC. The chain carries TRBV5-6 and TRBJ2-5; 8 nucleotides align to TRBD2. The germline V gene has CDR1 SGHDT and CDR2 YYEEEE. The CDR3 has 15 amino acids. The V segment lost 3 bases and the J segment 2 bases; nucleotides outside the gene matches: 6. Variable domain in full (rest from reference TRBV5-6 and TRBJ2-5): DAGVTQSPTHLIKTRGQQVTLRCSPKSGHDTVSWYQQALGQGPQFIFQYYEEEERQRGNFPDRFSGHQFPNYSSELNVNALLLGDSALYLCASSSASGFQETQYFGPGTRLLVL.

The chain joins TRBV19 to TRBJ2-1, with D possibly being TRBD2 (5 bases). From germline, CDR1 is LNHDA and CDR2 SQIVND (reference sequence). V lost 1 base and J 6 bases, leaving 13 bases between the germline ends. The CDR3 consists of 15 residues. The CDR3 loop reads CASSIALGESNEQFF. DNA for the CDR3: TGTGCCAGTAGTATAGCGCTCGGGGAATCCAATGAGCAGTTCTTC.

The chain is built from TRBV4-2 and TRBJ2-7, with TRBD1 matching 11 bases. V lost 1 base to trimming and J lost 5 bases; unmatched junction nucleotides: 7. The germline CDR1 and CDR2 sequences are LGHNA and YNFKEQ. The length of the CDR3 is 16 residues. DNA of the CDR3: TGTGCCAGCAGCCAAGGCGATTGGACAGGGGGCGACGAGCAGTACTTC. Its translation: CASSQGDWTGGDEQYF.

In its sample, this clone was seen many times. The CDR3 spells CASSLPGQGGAGYTF. CDR3 in DNA: TGTGCCAGCAGCCTACCGGGACAGGGAGGTGCTGGCTACACCTTC. V usage is TRBV5-4 and J usage is TRBJ1-2, with 9 positions matching TRBD1. CDR1 and CDR2 from the germline V gene are SGHNT and YYREEE (reference sequence). CDR3 size: 15 residues. V lost 4 bases and J lost 7; bases outside the gene matches: 11.

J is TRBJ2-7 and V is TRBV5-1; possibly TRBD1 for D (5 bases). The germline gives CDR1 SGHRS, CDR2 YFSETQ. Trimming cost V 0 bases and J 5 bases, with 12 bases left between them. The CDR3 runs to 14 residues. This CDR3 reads CASSLVGGRDEQYF. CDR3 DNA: TGCGCCAGCAGCTTGGTAGGTGGCAGGGACGAGCAGTACTTC.

The chain's CDR3 is CASSGTGGDPYEQYF. The CDR3 nucleotides are TGCGCCAGCAGCGGTACAGGGGGTGACCCCTACGAGCAGTACTTC. The V and J genes are TRBV5-1 and TRBJ2-7; 8 nucleotides align to TRBD1. Germline trimming cut 4 bases from V and 2 bases from J; bases unmatched to any gene: 8. The CDR3 runs to 15 residues. CDR1 SGHRS and CDR2 YFSETQ come from the germline V gene.

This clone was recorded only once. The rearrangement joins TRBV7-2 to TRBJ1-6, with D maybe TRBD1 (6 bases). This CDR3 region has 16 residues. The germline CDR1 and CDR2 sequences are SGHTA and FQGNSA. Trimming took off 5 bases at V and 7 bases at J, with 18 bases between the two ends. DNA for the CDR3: TGTGCCAGCAGCCCTCAGGGGCGTCAAAAGAATTCACCCCTCCACTTT. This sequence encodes CASSPQGRQKNSPLHF.

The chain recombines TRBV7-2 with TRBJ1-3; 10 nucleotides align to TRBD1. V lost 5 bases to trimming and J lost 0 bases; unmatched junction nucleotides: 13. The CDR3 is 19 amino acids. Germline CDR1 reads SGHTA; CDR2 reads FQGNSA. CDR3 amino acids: CASSPHAGQGPLSGNTIYF. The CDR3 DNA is TGTGCCAGCAGCCCCCATGCGGGACAGGGGCCCCTCTCTGGAAACACCATATATTTT. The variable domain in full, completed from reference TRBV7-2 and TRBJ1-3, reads GAGVSQSPSNKVTEKGKDVELRCDPISGHTALYWYRQSLGQGLEFLIYFQGNSAPDKSGLPSDRFSAERTGGSVSTLTIQRTQQEDSAVYLCASSPHAGQGPLSGNTIYFGEGSWLTVV.

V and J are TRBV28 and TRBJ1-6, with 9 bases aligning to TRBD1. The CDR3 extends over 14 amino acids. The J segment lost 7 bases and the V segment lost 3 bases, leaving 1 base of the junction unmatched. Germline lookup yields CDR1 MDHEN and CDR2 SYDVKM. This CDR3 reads CASSLTGGNSPLHF. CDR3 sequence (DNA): TGTGCCAGCAGTTTGACAGGGGGAAATTCACCCCTCCACTTT.

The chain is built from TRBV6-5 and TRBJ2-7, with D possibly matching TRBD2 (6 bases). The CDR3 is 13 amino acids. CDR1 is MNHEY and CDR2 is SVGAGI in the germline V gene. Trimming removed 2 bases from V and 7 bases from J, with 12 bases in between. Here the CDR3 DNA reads TGTGCCAGCAGTTACCCAGGGAGGAGGGAGCAGTACTTC. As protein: CASSYPGRREQYF.

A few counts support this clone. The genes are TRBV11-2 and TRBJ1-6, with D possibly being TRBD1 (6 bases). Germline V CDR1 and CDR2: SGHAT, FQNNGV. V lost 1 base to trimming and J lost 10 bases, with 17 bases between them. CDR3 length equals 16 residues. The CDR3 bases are TGTGCCAGCAGCTTAGGGCCAGGGGCAGGGGTCTCACCCCTCCACTTT. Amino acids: CASSLGPGAGVSPLHF.